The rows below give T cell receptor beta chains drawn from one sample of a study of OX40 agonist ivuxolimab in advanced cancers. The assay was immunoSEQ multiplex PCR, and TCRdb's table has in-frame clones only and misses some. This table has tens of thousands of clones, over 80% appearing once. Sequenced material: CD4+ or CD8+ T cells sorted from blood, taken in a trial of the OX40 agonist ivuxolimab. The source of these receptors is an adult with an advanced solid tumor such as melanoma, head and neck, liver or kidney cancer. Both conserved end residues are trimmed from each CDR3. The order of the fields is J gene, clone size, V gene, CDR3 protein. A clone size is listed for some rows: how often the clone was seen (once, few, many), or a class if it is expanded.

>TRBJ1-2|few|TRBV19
ASSSGPQGAAGYT
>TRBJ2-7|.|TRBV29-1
SVGPKQGAHEQY
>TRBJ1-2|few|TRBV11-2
ASSPDPTYYGYT
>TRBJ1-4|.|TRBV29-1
SVTRDSNEKLF
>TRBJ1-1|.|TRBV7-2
ASSPRGTEAF
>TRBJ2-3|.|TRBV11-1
ASSLRGGGTDTQY
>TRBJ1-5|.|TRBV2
ASIRNRGGQPQH
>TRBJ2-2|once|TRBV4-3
ASSQDVGTGELF
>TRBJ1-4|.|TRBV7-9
ASSSPRGGFNEKLF
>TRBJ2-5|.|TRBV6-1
ASSERTGGPGVTQY
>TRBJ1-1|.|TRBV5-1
ASSFGHQNTEAF
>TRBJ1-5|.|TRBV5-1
ASSVTLGQPQH
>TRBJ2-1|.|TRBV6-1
ASFWGGMNNEQF
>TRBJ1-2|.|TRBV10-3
AITPGQRPDYGYT
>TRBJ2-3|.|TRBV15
ATSNTTGSLPPGTQY
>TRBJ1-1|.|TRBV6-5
ASSYSLMNTEAF
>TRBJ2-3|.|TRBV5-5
ASSLSGLAGYTDTQY
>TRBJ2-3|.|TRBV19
ASSKLAGAGDTQY
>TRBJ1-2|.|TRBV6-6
ASSYSDGDGYT
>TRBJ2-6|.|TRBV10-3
ATSPTGTTGANVLT
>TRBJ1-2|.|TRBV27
ASSRDREGRSYGYT
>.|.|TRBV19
ASSPSGLAGTYEQY